Below are 9 T cell receptor beta chains sequenced from a single sample in a study of T cells in Graves' hyperthyroidism and ophthalmopathy. There were TCR beta CDR3 regions amplified from RNA transcripts. HTBI primers drove first-round RT-PCR of the TCR CDR3. TCRdb reprocessed the multiplex PCR reads via MiXCR and lists one record per CDR3 protein. The sample lists 300,000 to 350,000 distinct CDR3 sequences, 16% occurring once. The material sequenced was blood. These receptors all stem from a man younger than 40 with Graves' hyperthyroidism.

This clonotype was observed at least ten times. V and J are TRBV20-1 and TRBJ2-2; D is undetermined. Germline values: CDR1 DFQATT, CDR2 SNEGSKA (reference sequence). Trimming removed 3 bases at V and 2 bases at J, with 10 bases between. The CDR3 extends over 14 amino acids. The CDR3 DNA follows: TGCAGTGCTAGTAGAATATATAACACCGGGGAGCTGTTTTTT. Its translation is CSASRIYNTGELFF.

This clonotype has a handful of counts. The V gene is TRBV19, the J gene TRBJ2-7, with D possibly being TRBD1 or TRBD2 (5 bases each). The CDR3 runs 14 residues. Germline V CDR1 and CDR2: LNHDA, SQIVND (reference sequence). The V end was cut by 2 bases, the J end by 3 bases, with 11 bases between. The CDR3 DNA sequence: TGTGCCAGTAGTATAAGAGGGGCGGACTACGAGCAGTACTTC. Its protein is CASSIRGADYEQYF. Together with reference TRBV19 and TRBJ2-7, the CDR3 gives the full variable domain: DGGITQSPKYLFRKEGQNVTLSCEQNLNHDAMYWYRQDPGQGLRLIYYSQIVNDFQKGDIAEGYSVSREKKESFPLTVTSAQKNPTAFYLCASSIRGADYEQYFGPGTRLTVT.

The chain recombines TRBV20-1 with TRBJ1-1; weak D call: TRBD1 (5 bases). The CDR3 sequence is 12 residues long. Germline values: CDR1 DFQATT, CDR2 SNEGSKA (reference sequence). CDR3 residues: CRAFGGRTEAFF. The CDR3 coding sequence is TGCAGAGCCTTTGGGGGTCGTACTGAAGCTTTCTTT.

This clonotype has a count of ten or more. The chain links TRBV5-6 to TRBJ2-5, with D possibly TRBD2 on 5 matching bases. Germline lookup yields CDR1 SGHDT and CDR2 YYEEEE. This CDR3 contains 13 residues. V was shortened by 4 bases and J by 6 bases, with 13 bases between the two germline ends. The CDR3 sequence is CASSTDSRKTQYF. The CDR3 DNA is TGTGCCAGCAGCACGGACTCCCGGAAGACCCAGTACTTC.

The V gene is TRBV4-1, the J gene TRBJ1-4; D might be TRBD1 (5 bases). Germline values: CDR1 MGHRA, CDR2 YSYEKL. Trimming removed 3 bases at V and 4 bases at J, with 15 bases between. The CDR3 consists of 16 residues. CDR3 bases: TGCGCCAGCAGCCAGAATATGGGACGTAATAATGAAAAACTGTTTTTT. Protein: CASSQNMGRNNEKLFF.

This clonotype was seen at least ten times. V usage is TRBV28 and J usage is TRBJ2-7; 11 nucleotides align to TRBD2. The CDR3 is 15 amino acids. V trimming: 5 bases; J trimming: 3 bases; junction bases outside the gene matches: 6. Germline CDR1 MDHEN, CDR2 SYDVKM. The CDR3 sequence is CASSQTSGAYYEQYF. In nucleotides, the CDR3 is TGTGCCAGCAGTCAGACTAGCGGGGCCTACTACGAGCAGTACTTC.

The chain combines TRBV29-1 with TRBJ1-2, with 9 bases aligning to TRBD1. CDR3 length equals 12 residues. With 6 bases clipped from V and 5 bases from J, the junction kept 4 bases outside the gene matches. CDR1 and CDR2 from the germline V gene are SQVTM and ANQGSEA. The DNA for the CDR3 is TGCAGCGTAACGACAGGGGGATATGGCTACACCTTC. It translates to CSVTTGGYGYTF.

This clonotype has more than one count but fewer than ten. This clone may be a read error of a much larger clone one base away. The J gene is TRBJ2-3, the V gene TRBV11-2; the match to TRBD1 covers 8 bases. The CDR3 spans 16 residues. In germline, CDR1 is SGHAT, CDR2 FQNNGV. The J segment lost 3 bases and the V segment lost 2 bases, leaving 7 bases of the junction unmatched. The DNA for the CDR3 is TGTGCCAGCAGCTTAAGCAGGGGGCGACTGACAGATACGCAGTATTTT. Amino acids: CASSLSRGRLTDTQYF.

At least ten counts were recorded for this clonotype. This chain links TRBV6-1 with TRBJ2-5; 8 bases fit TRBD2. Germline CDR1 is MNHNS and CDR2 is SASEGT. There are 13 residues in the CDR3. Unmatched junction bases numbered 8, after V lost 9 bases and J lost 5 bases. CDR3 protein: CASRLAGSETQYF. The CDR3 DNA is TGTGCCAGTCGATTAGCGGGAAGTGAGACCCAGTACTTC.